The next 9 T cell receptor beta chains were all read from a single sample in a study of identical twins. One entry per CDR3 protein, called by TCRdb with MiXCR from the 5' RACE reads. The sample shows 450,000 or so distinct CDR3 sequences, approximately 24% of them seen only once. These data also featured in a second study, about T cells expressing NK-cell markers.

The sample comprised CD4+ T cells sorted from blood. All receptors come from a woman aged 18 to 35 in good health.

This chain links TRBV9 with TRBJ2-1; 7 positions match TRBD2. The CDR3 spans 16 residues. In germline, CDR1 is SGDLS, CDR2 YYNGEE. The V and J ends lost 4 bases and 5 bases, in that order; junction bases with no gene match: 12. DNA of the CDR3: TGTGCCAGCAGCCCAATACGGGGGGACGGCAACAATGAGCAGTTCTTC. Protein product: CASSPIRGDGNNEQFF.

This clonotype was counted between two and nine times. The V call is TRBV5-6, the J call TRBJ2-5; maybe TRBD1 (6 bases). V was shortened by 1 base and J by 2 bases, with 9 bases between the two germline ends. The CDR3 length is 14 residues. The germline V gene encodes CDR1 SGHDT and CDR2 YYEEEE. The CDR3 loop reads CASSLSGQQETQYF. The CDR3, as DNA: TGTGCCAGCAGCTTGTCCGGACAGCAAGAGACCCAGTACTTC.

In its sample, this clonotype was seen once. In nucleotides, the CDR3 is TGTGCCAGCAGTTTGCAGAGTGGGGCGCAGTATTTT. It encodes CASSLQSGAQYF. The V gene is TRBV28, the J gene TRBJ2-3; D is undetermined. In germline, CDR1 is MDHEN, CDR2 SYDVKM. The V end lost 3 bases, the J end lost 10 bases, and 11 bases lay between the germline ends. This CDR3 comprises 12 residues.

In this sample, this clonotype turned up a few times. As DNA, the CDR3 is TGCAGTGCTAGAGTGAATAGACTAGCTTATACCGGGGAGCTGTTTTTT. As protein: CSARVNRLAYTGELFF. The chain recombines TRBV20-1 with TRBJ2-2; 7 nucleotides line up with TRBD2. V was pared by 1 base and J by 5 bases, with 10 bases of the junction left unmatched. The CDR3 runs 16 residues. Germline CDR1 DFQATT, CDR2 SNEGSKA (reference sequence).

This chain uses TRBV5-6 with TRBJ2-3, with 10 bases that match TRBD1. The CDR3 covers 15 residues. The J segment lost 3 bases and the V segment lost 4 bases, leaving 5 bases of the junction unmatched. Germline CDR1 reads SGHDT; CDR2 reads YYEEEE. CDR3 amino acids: CASSLDRGWTDTQYF. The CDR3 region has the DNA TGTGCCAGCAGCCTGGACAGGGGGTGGACAGATACGCAGTATTTT.

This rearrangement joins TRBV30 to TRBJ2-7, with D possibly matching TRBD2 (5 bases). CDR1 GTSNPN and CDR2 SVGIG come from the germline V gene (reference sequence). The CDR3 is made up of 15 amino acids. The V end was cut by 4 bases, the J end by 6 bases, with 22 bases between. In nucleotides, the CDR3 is TGTGCCTGGACTCCCTTGGGAGTCTGGGATGGCGAGCAGTACTTC. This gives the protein CAWTPLGVWDGEQYF.

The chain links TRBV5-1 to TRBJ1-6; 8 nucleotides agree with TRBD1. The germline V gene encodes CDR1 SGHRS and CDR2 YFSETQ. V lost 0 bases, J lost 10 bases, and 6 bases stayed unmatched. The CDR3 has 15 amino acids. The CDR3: CASSLEWTGKSPLHF. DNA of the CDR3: TGCGCCAGCAGCTTGGAATGGACAGGGAAGTCACCCCTCCACTTT.

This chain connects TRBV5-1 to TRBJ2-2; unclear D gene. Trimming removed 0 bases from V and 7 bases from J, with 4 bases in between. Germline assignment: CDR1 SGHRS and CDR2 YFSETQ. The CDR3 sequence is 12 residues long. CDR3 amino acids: CASSLVGGELFF. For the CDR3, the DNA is TGCGCCAGCAGCTTGGTGGGCGGGGAGCTGTTTTTT.

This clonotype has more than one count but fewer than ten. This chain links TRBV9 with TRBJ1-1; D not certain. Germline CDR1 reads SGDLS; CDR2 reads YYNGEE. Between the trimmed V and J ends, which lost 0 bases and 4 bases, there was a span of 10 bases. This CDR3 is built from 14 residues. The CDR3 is CASSVGVPGTEAFF. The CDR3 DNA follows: TGTGCCAGCAGCGTAGGCGTTCCGGGCACTGAAGCTTTCTTT. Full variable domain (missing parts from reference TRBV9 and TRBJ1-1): DSGVTQTPKHLITATGQRVTLRCSPRSGDLSVYWYQQSLDQGLQFLIQYYNGEERAKGNILERFSAQQFPDLHSELNLSSLELGDSALYFCASSVGVPGTEAFFGQGTRLTVV.